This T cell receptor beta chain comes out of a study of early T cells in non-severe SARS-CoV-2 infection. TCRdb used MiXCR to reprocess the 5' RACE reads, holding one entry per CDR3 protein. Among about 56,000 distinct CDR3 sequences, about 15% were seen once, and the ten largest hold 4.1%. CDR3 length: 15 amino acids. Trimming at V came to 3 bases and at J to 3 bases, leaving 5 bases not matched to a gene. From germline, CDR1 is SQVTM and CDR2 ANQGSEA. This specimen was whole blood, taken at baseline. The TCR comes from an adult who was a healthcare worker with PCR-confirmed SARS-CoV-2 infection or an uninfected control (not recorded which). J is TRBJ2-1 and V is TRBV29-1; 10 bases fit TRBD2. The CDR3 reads CSVEGLAPGYNEQFF. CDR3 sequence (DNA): TGCAGCGTTGAGGGACTAGCGCCCGGCTACAATGAGCAGTTCTTC.